A single sample gave rise to the 3 T cell receptor beta chains below, sequenced in a study of CD8 T cells in ankylosing spondylitis. TCRdb processed the 5' RACE reads anew with MiXCR; each CDR3 protein has one entry. The table has 35,000 to 50,000 distinct CDR3 sequences, around a tenth seen once. Sample: blood, either unsorted or a sorted T cell fraction (not recorded which). These receptors were collected from a male donor with ankylosing spondylitis or in good health (not recorded which).

Ten or more counts support this clonotype. V is TRBV5-1 and J is TRBJ2-7; 9 nucleotides align to TRBD2. V was clipped by 3 bases and J by 1 base; unmatched bases: 11. From germline, CDR1 is SGHRS and CDR2 YFSETQ. CDR3 length: 17 residues. CDR3 in DNA: TGCGCCAGCAGCTCTCCCTGGAATAGCGGGAGTTCCTACGAGCAGTACTTC. As protein: CASSSPWNSGSSYEQYF.

This clonotype was counted ten times or more. The chain employs TRBV30 and TRBJ1-6, with D tentatively TRBD1 (5 bases). This CDR3 spans 16 amino acids. Germline V lookup: CDR1 GTSNPN, CDR2 SVGIG (reference sequence). Trimming left V 4 bases short and J 0 bases short, with 13 bases between. CDR3 loop: CAWKGASSSYNSPLHF. Written as DNA, the CDR3 is TGTGCCTGGAAAGGGGCCAGCAGCTCCTATAATTCACCCCTCCACTTT.

The table lists this clonotype with many counts. The rearrangement joins TRBV3-1 to TRBJ1-5; D is unclear. The CDR3 is 14 residues long. Trimming removed 4 bases from V and 0 bases from J, with 7 bases in between. Germline values: CDR1 LGHDT, CDR2 YNNKEL (reference sequence). In DNA, the CDR3 is TGTGCCAGCAGCCCGACCTATAGCAATCAGCCCCAGCATTTT. The encoded protein is CASSPTYSNQPQHF.